Reported below is one TCR beta chain. The analysis combined second doses at about 4 or about 12 weeks. The data derive from a study of T cell responses to AZD1222 COVID-19 vaccine. The CDR3 has 13 residues. Germline CDR1 reads SGHRS; CDR2 reads YFSETQ. Between the trimmed V and J ends, which lost 0 bases and 5 bases, there was a span of 8 bases. This table comes from immunoSEQ multiplex PCR, and its TCRdb copy is limited to in-frame clones, with some not included. The data show 150,000 or so clones, with more than 85% seen just once and roughly 1.3% held by the top ten. The chain uses TRBV5-1 and TRBJ1-1, with D perhaps TRBD1 (6 bases). The sequencing used peripheral blood, collected 28 days after the second AZD1222 dose. This TCR derives from an adult who received the AZD1222 COVID-19 vaccine. In DNA form, the CDR3 reads TGCGCCAGCAGCTTGGTGACAGGTACTGAAGCTTTCTTT. Encoded protein: CASSLVTGTEAFF.